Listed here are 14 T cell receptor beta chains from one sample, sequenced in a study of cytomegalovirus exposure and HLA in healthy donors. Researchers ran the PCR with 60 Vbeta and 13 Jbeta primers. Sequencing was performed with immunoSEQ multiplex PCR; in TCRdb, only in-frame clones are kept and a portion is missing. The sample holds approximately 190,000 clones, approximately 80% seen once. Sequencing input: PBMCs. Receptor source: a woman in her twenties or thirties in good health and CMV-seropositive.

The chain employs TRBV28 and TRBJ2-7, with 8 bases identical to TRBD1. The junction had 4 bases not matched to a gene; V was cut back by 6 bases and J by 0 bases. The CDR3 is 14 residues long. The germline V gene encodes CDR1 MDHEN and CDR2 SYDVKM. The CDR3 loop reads CASRGQASSYEQYF. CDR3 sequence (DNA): TGTGCCAGCAGGGGACAGGCGAGCTCCTACGAGCAGTACTTC. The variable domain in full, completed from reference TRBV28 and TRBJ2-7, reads DVKVTQSSRYLVKRTGEKVFLECVQDMDHENMFWYRQDPGLGLRLIYFSYDVKMKEKGDIPEGYSVSREKKERFSLILESASTNQTSMYLCASRGQASSYEQYFGPGTRLTVT.

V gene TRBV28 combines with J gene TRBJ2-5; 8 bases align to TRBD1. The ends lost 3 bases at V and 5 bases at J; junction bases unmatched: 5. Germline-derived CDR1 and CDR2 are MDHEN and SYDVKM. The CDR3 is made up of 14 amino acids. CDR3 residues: CASSLSGGGETQYF. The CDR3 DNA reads TGTGCCAGCAGTTTGTCAGGGGGCGGTGAGACCCAGTACTTC.

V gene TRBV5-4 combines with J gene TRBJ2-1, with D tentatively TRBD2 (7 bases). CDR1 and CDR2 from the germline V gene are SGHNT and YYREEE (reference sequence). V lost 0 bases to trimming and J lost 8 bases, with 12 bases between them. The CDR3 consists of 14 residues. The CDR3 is CASSLVGGADEQFF. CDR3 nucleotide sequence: TGTGCCAGCAGCTTGGTAGGGGGGGCAGATGAGCAGTTCTTC.

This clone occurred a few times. The CDR3 nucleotides read TGTGCCAGCAGCCTCATGGTGGACAGGGGTACGGATACGCAGTATTTT. Its protein product is CASSLMVDRGTDTQYF. The gene calls are TRBV5-6 and TRBJ2-3, with 9 bases that match TRBD1. After removal of 4 bases from V and 6 bases from J, the junction contained 12 bases not matched to a gene. The CDR3 contains 16 residues. Germline lookup yields CDR1 SGHDT and CDR2 YYEEEE. The full variable domain, completed using reference TRBV5-6 and TRBJ2-3, is DAGVTQSPTHLIKTRGQQVTLRCSPKSGHDTVSWYQQALGQGPQFIFQYYEEEERQRGNFPDRFSGHQFPNYSSELNVNALLLGDSALYLCASSLMVDRGTDTQYFGPGTRLTVL.

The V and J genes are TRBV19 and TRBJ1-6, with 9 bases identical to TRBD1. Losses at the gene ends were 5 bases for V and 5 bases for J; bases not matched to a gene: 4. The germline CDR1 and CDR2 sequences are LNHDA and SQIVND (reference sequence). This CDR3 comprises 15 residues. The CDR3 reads CASSLGTGNNSPLHF. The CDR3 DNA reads TGTGCCAGTAGTCTCGGGACAGGGAATAATTCACCCCTCCACTTT.

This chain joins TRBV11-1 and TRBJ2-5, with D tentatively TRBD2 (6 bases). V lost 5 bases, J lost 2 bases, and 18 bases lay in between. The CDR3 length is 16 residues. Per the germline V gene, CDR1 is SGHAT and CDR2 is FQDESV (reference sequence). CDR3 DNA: TGTGCCAGCAGCGCGAGGTCGGGAGCGGCACAAGAGACCCAGTACTTC. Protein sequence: CASSARSGAAQETQYF.

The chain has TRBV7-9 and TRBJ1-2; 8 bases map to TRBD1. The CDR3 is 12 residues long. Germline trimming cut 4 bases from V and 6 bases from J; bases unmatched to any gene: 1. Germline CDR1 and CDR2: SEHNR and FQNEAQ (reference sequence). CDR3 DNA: TGTGCCAGCAGCTCAGGGGGCGATGGCTACACCTTC. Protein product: CASSSGGDGYTF.

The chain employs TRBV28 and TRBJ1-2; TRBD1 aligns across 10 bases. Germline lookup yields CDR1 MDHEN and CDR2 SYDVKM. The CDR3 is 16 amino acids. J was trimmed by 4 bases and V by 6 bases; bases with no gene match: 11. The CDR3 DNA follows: TGTGCCAGCAGGGAGAGGGACAGGGGTTCTCGCTATGGCTACACCTTC. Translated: CASRERDRGSRYGYTF.

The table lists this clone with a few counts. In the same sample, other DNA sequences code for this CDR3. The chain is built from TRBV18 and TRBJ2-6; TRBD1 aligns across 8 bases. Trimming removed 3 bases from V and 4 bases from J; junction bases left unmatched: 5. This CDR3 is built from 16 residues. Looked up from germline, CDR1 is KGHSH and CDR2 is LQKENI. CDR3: CASSPQGAAGANVLTF. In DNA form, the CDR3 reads TGTGCCAGCTCACCCCAGGGGGCGGCCGGGGCCAACGTCCTGACTTTC.

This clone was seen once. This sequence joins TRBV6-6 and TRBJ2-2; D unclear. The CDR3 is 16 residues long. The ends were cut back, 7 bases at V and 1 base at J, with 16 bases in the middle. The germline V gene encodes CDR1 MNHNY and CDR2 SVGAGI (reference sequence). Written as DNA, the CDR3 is TGTGCCAGCACCCAGGTTTCTCCTCGGAACACCGGGGAGCTGTTTTTT. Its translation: CASTQVSPRNTGELFF.

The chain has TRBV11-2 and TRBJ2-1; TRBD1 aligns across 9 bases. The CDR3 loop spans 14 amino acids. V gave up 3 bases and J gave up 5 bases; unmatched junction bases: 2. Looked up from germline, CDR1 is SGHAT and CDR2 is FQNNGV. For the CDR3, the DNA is TGTGCCAGCAGCTTGAGACAGGGGGACAATGAGCAGTTCTTC. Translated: CASSLRQGDNEQFF.

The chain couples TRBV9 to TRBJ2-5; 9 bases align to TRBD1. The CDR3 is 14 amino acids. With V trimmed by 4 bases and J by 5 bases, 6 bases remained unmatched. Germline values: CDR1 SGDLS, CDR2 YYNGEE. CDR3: CASSPQGAGETQYF. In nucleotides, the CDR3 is TGTGCCAGCAGCCCACAGGGGGCTGGCGAGACCCAGTACTTC.

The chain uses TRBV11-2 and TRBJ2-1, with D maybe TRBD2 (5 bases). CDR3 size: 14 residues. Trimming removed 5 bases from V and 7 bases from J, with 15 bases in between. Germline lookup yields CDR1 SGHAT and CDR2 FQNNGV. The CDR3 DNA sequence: TGTGCCAGCAGCCCTAGCTTTAAGAGGAATGAGCAGTTCTTC. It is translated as CASSPSFKRNEQFF.

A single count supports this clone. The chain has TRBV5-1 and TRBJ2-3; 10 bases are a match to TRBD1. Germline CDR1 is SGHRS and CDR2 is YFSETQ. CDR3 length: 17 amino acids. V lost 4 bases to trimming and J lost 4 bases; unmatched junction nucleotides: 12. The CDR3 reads CASSPDVGTGVADTQYF. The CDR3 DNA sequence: TGCGCCAGCAGCCCTGACGTGGGGACAGGGGTCGCAGATACGCAGTATTTT.